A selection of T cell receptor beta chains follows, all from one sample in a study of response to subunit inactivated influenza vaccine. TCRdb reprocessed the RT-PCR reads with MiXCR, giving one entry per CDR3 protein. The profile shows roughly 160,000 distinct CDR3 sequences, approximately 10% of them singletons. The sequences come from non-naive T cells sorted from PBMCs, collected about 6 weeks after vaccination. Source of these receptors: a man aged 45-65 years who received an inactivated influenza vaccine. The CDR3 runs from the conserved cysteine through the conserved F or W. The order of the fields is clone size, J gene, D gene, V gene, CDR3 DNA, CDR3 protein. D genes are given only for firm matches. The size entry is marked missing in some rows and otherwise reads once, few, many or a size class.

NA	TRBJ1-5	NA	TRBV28	TGTGCCAGCAGTGACATCTATAGCAATCAGCCCCAGCATTTT	CASSDIYSNQPQHF
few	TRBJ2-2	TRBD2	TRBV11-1	TGTGCCAGCAGCCTCCTGGGGGGACTAGCGGGACACACCGGGGAGCTGTTTTTT	CASSLLGGLAGHTGELFF
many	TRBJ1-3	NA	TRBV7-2	TGTGCCAGCAGCTTAGGTCCCGGAGGCTGGAACACCATATATTTT	CASSLGPGGWNTIYF
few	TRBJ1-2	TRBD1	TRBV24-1	TGTGCCACCAGTGATCAGACGCTGGGACAGGGGTACTATGGCTACACCTTC	CATSDQTLGQGYYGYTF
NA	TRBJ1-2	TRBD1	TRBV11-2	TGTGCCAGCAGCTTAGCAGGGACAGGGGGCTCTGGCTACACCTTC	CASSLAGTGGSGYTF
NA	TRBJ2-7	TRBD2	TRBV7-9	TGTGCCAGCAGCCCCCGCTCTGGGAGGGTCACCTACGAGCAGTACTTC	CASSPRSGRVTYEQYF
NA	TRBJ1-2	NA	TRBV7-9	TGTGCCAGCAGCTTAGGTTCGGCAGCGAACTATGGCTACACCTTC	CASSLGSAANYGYTF
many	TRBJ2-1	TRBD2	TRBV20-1	TGCAGTGCTAGAGCACCGGGACTAGCGGCCTACAATGAGCAGTTCTTC	CSARAPGLAAYNEQFF
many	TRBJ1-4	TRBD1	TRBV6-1	TGTGCCAGCAGTATGGGACAGGCTTCAAATGAAAAACTGTTTTTT	CASSMGQASNEKLFF
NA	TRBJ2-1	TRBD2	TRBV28	TGTGCCAGCAGTTTAATGACTAGCGGGGCAGGTGAGCAGTTCTTC	CASSLMTSGAGEQFF
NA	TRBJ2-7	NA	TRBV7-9	TGTGCCAGCAGCTTAAGTAGCAGAGTTGGTGAGCAGTACTTC	CASSLSSRVGEQYF
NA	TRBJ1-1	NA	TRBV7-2	TGTGCCAGCAGCCCGGATTACGTCCGCCCTGAAGCTTTCTTT	CASSPDYVRPEAFF
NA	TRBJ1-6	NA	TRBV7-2	TGTGCCAGCAGCTTAGGAGGGGGGTTGGCGGGTTCACCCCTCCACTTT	CASSLGGGLAGSPLHF
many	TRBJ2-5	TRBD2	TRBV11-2	TGTGCCAGCAGCTTAAATAGCGGGGGCCCCCCGGAGAGGGTAGAGACCCAGTACTTC	CASSLNSGGPPERVETQYF
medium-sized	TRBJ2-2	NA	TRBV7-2	TGTGCCAGCGGGGGGGGCATGTACACCGGGGAGCTGTTTTTT	CASGGGMYTGELFF
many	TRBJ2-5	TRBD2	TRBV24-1	TGTGCCACCAGTGATCCGTACGCGGGGGGAGAGACCCAGTACTTC	CATSDPYAGGETQYF
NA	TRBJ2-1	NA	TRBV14	TGTGCCAGCAGCGTGAACAATGAGCAGTTCTTC	CASSVNNEQFF
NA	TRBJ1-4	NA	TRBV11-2	TGTGCCAGCAGCCACTCCTCAGCGAATGAAAAACTGTTTTTT	CASSHSSANEKLFF
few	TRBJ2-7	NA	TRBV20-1	TGCAGTGCTAGAGTACGCAGCTCCTACGAGCAGTACTTC	CSARVRSSYEQYF
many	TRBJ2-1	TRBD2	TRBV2	TGTGCCAGCAGCCCCTTAAGTGGGGGGGATCTTTACAATGAGCAGTTCTTC	CASSPLSGGDLYNEQFF
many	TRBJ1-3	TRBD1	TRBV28	TGTGCCAGCAGTTTCGGGACAGGGGGTGGAAACACCATATATTTT	CASSFGTGGGNTIYF
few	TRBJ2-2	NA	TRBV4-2	TGTGCCAGCAGCCAAGCGTGGCCCGGTGGCAGAAAAAGGGAGCTGTTTTTT	CASSQAWPGGRKRELFF